These T cell receptor beta chains were read from a single sample in a study of response to subunit inactivated influenza vaccine. TCRdb redid the calling of the RT-PCR reads with MiXCR, one entry per CDR3 protein. This sample has 710,000 or so distinct CDR3 sequences, with approximately 15% found just once. Sample: PBMCs from blood, taken 12 days after vaccination. Receptors originate from a man aged 50-60 years who received an inactivated influenza vaccine. Both conserved end residues are part of each CDR3. A D gene is named only where the DNA matches it firmly. Part of the rows lack a size; the others show once, few, many or a class for expanded clones.

V	D	J	size	DNA	CDR3
TRBV7-2	TRBD1	TRBJ2-2	once	TGTGCCAGCAGCTTGGACAGGTTCGCCGGGGAGCTGTTTTTT	CASSLDRFAGELFF
TRBV20-1	NA	TRBJ2-5	NA	TGCAGTGCTAGAGATTCCCCGGGGAGCCAAGAGACCCAGTACTTC	CSARDSPGSQETQYF
TRBV27	NA	TRBJ1-1	NA	TGTGCCAGCAGTTTACATGGAACCAACGTTGGAACTGAAGCTTTCTTT	CASSLHGTNVGTEAFF
TRBV29-1	TRBD1	TRBJ1-1	few	TGCAGCGTGCAGACAGGGGGGGAAGCTTTCTTT	CSVQTGGEAFF
TRBV5-1	TRBD1	TRBJ2-3	NA	TGCGCCAGCAGCGTGGGACAGGGAGTAAGGGGCACAGATACGCAGTATTTT	CASSVGQGVRGTDTQYF
TRBV27	NA	TRBJ2-3	many	TGTGCCAGCAGTTTATCTGTGGCGGGCACAGATACGCAGTATTTT	CASSLSVAGTDTQYF
TRBV5-1	TRBD2	TRBJ2-2	NA	TGCGCCAGCAGCTTGGTAGCGGGGGTTTCCGGGGAGCTGTTTTTT	CASSLVAGVSGELFF
TRBV7-6	NA	TRBJ2-3	NA	TGTGCCAGCAGCCGAGGAGGGGACCGACGCACAGATACGCAGTATTTT	CASSRGGDRRTDTQYF
TRBV29-1	TRBD1	TRBJ2-7	NA	TGCAGCGTCTCAGGGGGCGCGGGCGGAGAGCAGTACTTC	CSVSGGAGGEQYF
TRBV7-2	TRBD1	TRBJ2-7	many	TGTGCCAGCAGCTTAGGAAGGACAGGGACGTACGAGCAGTACTTC	CASSLGRTGTYEQYF
TRBV19	NA	TRBJ2-2	few	TGTGCCAGTAGTATCGACAGAAAAGCCGCCTTTTTT	CASSIDRKAAFF
TRBV20-1	NA	TRBJ1-2	NA	TGCAGTGCTAGTCCCTCAGGAGAAAATGGCTACACCTTC	CSASPSGENGYTF
TRBV29-1	NA	TRBJ2-4	NA	TGCAGCGCCGTGGACGGGAACATTCAGTACTTC	CSAVDGNIQYF
TRBV10-3	NA	TRBJ2-7	NA	TGTGCCATCAGAGGGGGGGGCATATTAAACGAGCAGTACTTC	CAIRGGGILNEQYF
TRBV5-1	NA	TRBJ2-1	NA	TGCGCCAGCAGCTCTAGGGCCCACAATGAGCAGTTCTTC	CASSSRAHNEQFF
TRBV4-1	NA	TRBJ2-1	NA	TGCGCCAGCAGCCAAGGGAACATCGCATCAGTATACAATGAGCAGTTCTTC	CASSQGNIASVYNEQFF
TRBV18	NA	TRBJ2-2	few	TGTGCCAGCTCACCACGGCAGGGGCCTTCCGGGGAGCTGTTTTTT	CASSPRQGPSGELFF
TRBV12-3/TRBV12-4	NA	TRBJ2-3	few	TGTGCCAGCAGTTTGGGGGGGGGCCTCCCAGATACGCAGTATTTT	CASSLGGGLPDTQYF
TRBV20-1	TRBD2	TRBJ2-3	few	TGCAGTGCTAGAGATAGCGGGGGTCGGACAGATACGCAGTATTTT	CSARDSGGRTDTQYF
TRBV24-1	NA	TRBJ2-5	few	TGTGCCACCAGTGATCGTGGATCAGAGTTGGAGACCCAGTACTTC	CATSDRGSELETQYF
TRBV7-9	NA	TRBJ1-1	few	TGTGCCAGCACAATACAGGGCACTGAAGCTTTCTTT	CASTIQGTEAFF
TRBV6-2/TRBV6-3	TRBD2	TRBJ2-3	NA	TGTGCCAGCAGGATAGCGGGGGGAGATACGCAGTATTTT	CASRIAGGDTQYF
TRBV4-2	TRBD2	TRBJ2-2	NA	TGTGCCAGCAGCGTAAGCGGGGGGGCCGACACCGGGGAGCTGTTTTTT	CASSVSGGADTGELFF
TRBV5-6	NA	TRBJ1-5	few	TGTGCCAGCAGCTTCCGGGCTACGGACGTGAGTCAGCCCCAGCATTTT	CASSFRATDVSQPQHF